This T cell receptor beta chain was sequenced for a study of blood T cell repertoires in COVID-19. On the study more broadly: COVID-19 samples collected from the United States, Italy and Spain covered acute and convalescent phases. Nucleic acid was either cDNA or gDNA, and it came from T cells, B-cell-depleted T cells, or PBMCs.

Original handling: Reference gene primer amplification yielded estimated nucleated cell counts. Assay used: immunoSEQ multiplex PCR; TCRdb lists only in-frame clones, some missing. That table supplies the V and J calls and clone size; D and trimming were determined from the DNA. The repertoire includes 170,000 or so clones, around 83% of them detected once, and more than 1.5% sits in the top ten. The V and J ends lost 5 bases and 9 bases respectively, with 14 bases between them. Germline V lookup: CDR1 MNHEY, CDR2 SVGAGI. CDR3 length equals 13 residues. The chain couples TRBV6-5 to TRBJ2-1; possibly TRBD2 for D (5 bases). Sequencing was done on a sample of peripheral blood. The source is a human donor in a cohort sampled during active COVID-19. The CDR3 nucleotides are TGTGCCAGCAGTCCACCAACTAGAGTTGAGCAGTTCTTC. Encoded protein: CASSPPTRVEQFF.